This is a list of T cell receptor beta chains from one sample in a study of T cell clusters in autoimmune cytopenias. With the multiplex PCR reads reprocessed, TCRdb shows one record per CDR3 protein and no DNA. In all, the sample yields some 5,000 distinct CDR3 sequences. The data were also submitted as part of a second study, on T cell repertoires in aging, cancer and after chemotherapy.

The sequenced material came from peripheral blood. The receptors come from a human donor in good health. CDR3s include the opening cysteine and the closing phenylalanine or tryptophan. Clone size is not always given. Where it is, it says once, few, many or a class for expanded clones.

clone_size	v_call	j_call	cdr3_length	cdr3_aa
medium-sized	TRBV5-6	TRBJ2-7	14	CASSLPSEAYEQYF
-	TRBV12-3/TRBV12-4	TRBJ2-7	16	CASSPGTTVSSYEQYF
-	TRBV11-1	TRBJ2-2	16	CASSPSGRAVTGELFF
-	TRBV24-1	TRBJ2-1	13	CATSDSHVFEQFF
-	TRBV20-1	TRBJ1-6	13	CSSVRGGISPLHF
-	TRBV7-2	TRBJ1-5	15	CASSLNRGDNQPQHF
-	TRBV20-1	TRBJ2-1	15	CSVLNPSGTHNEQFF
medium-sized	TRBV7-2	TRBJ1-6	13	CASSLGRNSPLHF
-	TRBV7-9	TRBJ1-1	13	CASSPQGDTEAFF
medium-sized	TRBV27	TRBJ2-4	12	CASSFLAGIQYF
-	TRBV12-3/TRBV12-4	TRBJ1-1	16	CASSFGQTIEGTEAFF
medium-sized	TRBV29-1	TRBJ2-2	16	CSVERLGTQNTGELFF
-	TRBV10-2	TRBJ1-2	11	CASSWDYGYTF
medium-sized	TRBV12-3/TRBV12-4	TRBJ2-3	15	CASSLARMGTDTQYF
medium-sized	TRBV19	TRBJ2-3	18	CASSPIKGSISDTDTQYF
medium-sized	TRBV27	TRBJ2-2	15	CASSLWVSGAGELFF